This T cell receptor beta chain was captured by sequencing in a study of cytomegalovirus exposure and HLA in healthy donors. In germline, CDR1 is ENHRY, CDR2 SYGVKD. This CDR3 comprises 14 residues. Unmatched junction bases numbered 1, after V lost 2 bases and J lost 1 base. With regard to this clone: Its antigen is undetermined.

The study's findings and limits: High specificity and sensitivity for cytomegalovirus status were reported for the classifier. Researchers reported from a later analysis that most CMV-associated TCR beta chains appeared HLA-restricted. Prior analysis indicated that the majority of TCR beta V segments exhibited productivity approximately 87% or approximately 30% of the time. The study labeled roughly 160 TCR beta chains cytomegalovirus-associated.

The PCR employed 60 Vbeta primers together with 13 Jbeta primers. The table came from immunoSEQ multiplex PCR; TCRdb's copy has only in-frame clones and leaves some out. The repertoire holds under 90,000 clones, with approximately 67% as singletons. The chain combines TRBV10-3 with TRBJ1-1; TRBD1 matches at 7 bases. Sequenced input: PBMCs. The clonotype comes from a man in his forties in good health and CMV-seropositive. The CDR3 here is CAISERQGNTEAFF. Written as DNA, the CDR3 is TGTGCCATCAGTGAGAGACAGGGGAACACTGAAGCTTTCTTT.